This TCR beta chain was retrieved from a study of identical twins. TCRdb ran MiXCR on the 5' RACE reads and lists one entry per CDR3 protein. The data show under 900,000 distinct CDR3 sequences, roughly 18% seen once. CDR3 length: 13 residues. Germline V lookup: CDR1 SGHTA, CDR2 FQGTGA. With 6 bases clipped from V and 9 bases from J, the junction kept 5 bases outside the gene matches. The same sample was also used in a study of T cells expressing NK-cell markers. That paper adds: Unclear, still, was the HCMV specificity of the expanded NKG2C+ T cell clones.

The TCR comes from a woman aged 18-29 years in good health. The sequencing sample was made of PBMCs. This sequence joins TRBV7-3 and TRBJ2-1, with TRBD2 identical over 10 bases. This CDR3 reads CASRLAGGREQFF. The CDR3 region has the DNA TGTGCCAGCAGGTTAGCGGGGGGACGTGAGCAGTTCTTC.